These 20 T cell receptor beta chains were sequenced from one sample in a study of shared clonotypes between healthy human individuals. Profiled with immunoSEQ multiplex PCR; TCRdb holds only in-frame clones, not every one. The data contain millions of clones, about 95% of them singletons. Terminally differentiated effector memory CD45RA+ cells were excluded from the naive CD8 cells, which were CD45RO-negative and positively selected for CCR7. What was sequenced was naive CD8+ T cells sorted from blood. Receptor source: a man younger than 35 in good health.

The genes are TRBV5-5 and TRBJ2-7; D is undetermined. Germline values: CDR1 SGHKS, CDR2 YYEKEE (reference sequence). CDR3 length: 13 amino acids. The germline V and J ends were trimmed by 2 bases and 2 bases, with 8 bases remaining between them. CDR3 coding DNA: TGTGCCAGCAGCTTTATGGCCACCTACGAGCAGTACTTC. Its translation is CASSFMATYEQYF.

This clone was detected only once. This rearrangement joins TRBV27 to TRBJ2-7; the D gene is possibly TRBD2 (6 bases). The germline CDR1 and CDR2 sequences are MNHEY and SMNVEV (reference sequence). The CDR3 covers 14 residues. V was trimmed by 2 bases and J by 4 bases, leaving 12 bases between them. The CDR3 coding sequence is TGTGCCAGCAGTTTAAGACCGGGAGCGTACGAGCAGTACTTC. Residues: CASSLRPGAYEQYF.

The rearrangement links TRBV5-1 to TRBJ2-3; D call uncertain. This CDR3 region has 12 residues. Germline V lookup: CDR1 SGHRS, CDR2 YFSETQ. With 4 bases removed from V and 4 bases from J, the gap between germline ends came to 7 bases. In DNA form, the CDR3 reads TGCGCCAGCAGCGGTGATTCAGATACGCAGTATTTT. This codes for CASSGDSDTQYF. The full variable domain, completed using reference TRBV5-1 and TRBJ2-3, is KAGVTQTPRYLIKTRGQQVTLSCSPISGHRSVSWYQQTPGQGLQFLFEYFSETQRNKGNFPGRFSGRQFSNSRSEMNVSTLELGDSALYLCASSGDSDTQYFGPGTRLTVL.

The J gene is TRBJ2-1, the V gene TRBV5-6; the D is unclear. Germline V gene sequence: CDR1 SGHDT, CDR2 YYEEEE. The CDR3 runs 12 residues. V lost 3 bases, J lost 10 bases, and 11 bases lay in between. The CDR3 coding sequence is TGTGCCAGCAGCTGGCTCGCTAGGGAGCAGTTCTTC. Amino acid sequence: CASSWLAREQFF.

The chain carries TRBV7-9 and TRBJ2-5; tentative D call: TRBD2 (6 bases). This CDR3 has 14 residues. The V end lost 8 bases, the J end lost 5 bases, and 18 bases lay between the germline ends. Germline assignment: CDR1 SEHNR and CDR2 FQNEAQ (reference sequence). This CDR3 is CASALPGVRETQYF. The CDR3 bases are TGTGCCAGCGCCTTACCGGGAGTGAGGGAGACCCAGTACTTC.

The J gene is TRBJ2-1, the V gene TRBV19; 8 nucleotides align to TRBD2. Germline lookup yields CDR1 LNHDA and CDR2 SQIVND (reference sequence). Trimming at V came to 8 bases and at J to 4 bases, leaving 7 bases not matched to a gene. The CDR3 has 14 residues. DNA of the CDR3: TGTGCCAGTGAGGTGTCGGGGGGGTACAATGAGCAGTTCTTC. Encoded protein: CASEVSGGYNEQFF. The variable domain in full, completed from reference TRBV19 and TRBJ2-1, reads DGGITQSPKYLFRKEGQNVTLSCEQNLNHDAMYWYRQDPGQGLRLIYYSQIVNDFQKGDIAEGYSVSREKKESFPLTVTSAQKNPTAFYLCASEVSGGYNEQFFGPGTRLTVL.

This chain uses TRBV30 with TRBJ2-7; 8 bases are shared with TRBD1. The CDR3 is 14 residues long. The V gene's germline CDR1 is GTSNPN and CDR2 SVGIG (reference sequence). V shed 4 bases, J shed 2 bases, and the junction held 7 bases outside the gene matches. The CDR3 spells CAWTTGTGAYEQYF. CDR3 sequence (DNA): TGTGCCTGGACCACCGGGACAGGAGCCTACGAGCAGTACTTC. The full variable domain, in which reference TRBV30 and TRBJ2-7 provide the parts outside the CDR3, is SQTIHQWPATLVQPVGSPLSLECTVEGTSNPNLYWYRQAAGRGLQLLFYSVGIGQISSEVPQNLSASRPQDRQFILSSKKLLLSDSGFYLCAWTTGTGAYEQYFGPGTRLTVT.

The count of this clone is one. The chain employs TRBV5-1 and TRBJ1-1; perhaps TRBD1 as D (5 bases). Germline CDR1 is SGHRS and CDR2 is YFSETQ. This CDR3 is 14 amino acids long. Trimming left V 5 bases short and J 7 bases short, with 18 bases between. CDR3 bases: TGCGCCAGCAGTTCTGAGAGGGGAAGTATTGAAGCTTTCTTT. It is translated as CASSSERGSIEAFF.

V usage is TRBV6-1 and J usage is TRBJ2-2, with D hard to call. The CDR3 totals 16 residues. V shed 0 bases and J shed 4 bases, with 12 bases lying between them. The germline CDR1 and CDR2 sequences are MNHNS and SASEGT. The CDR3 nucleotides read TGTGCCAGCAGTGAAGCGCCGTACGCCAGCACCGGGGAGCTGTTTTTT. It specifies CASSEAPYASTGELFF.

The chain carries TRBV4-3 and TRBJ1-2; the D gene is possibly TRBD1 (6 bases). With 4 bases removed from V and 4 bases from J, the gap between germline ends came to 16 bases. The germline V gene has CDR1 LGHNA and CDR2 YSLEER. The CDR3 covers 15 residues. The CDR3 bases are TGCGCCAGCAGCCCACCTAACGCAGGGGCCTATGGCTACACCTTC. Amino acids: CASSPPNAGAYGYTF.

The chain joins TRBV7-6 to TRBJ2-3; 12 bases are a match to TRBD1. Germline V lookup: CDR1 SGHVS, CDR2 FNYEAQ. CDR3 length equals 15 residues. Trimming at V came to 3 bases and at J to 5 bases, leaving 3 bases not matched to a gene. CDR3 nucleotides: TGTGCCAGCAGCTTGGGGACAGGGGGCGAAGATACGCAGTATTTT. Translation: CASSLGTGGEDTQYF.

The CDR3 region is CASSYSRGGGYTF. CDR3 in DNA: TGTGCCAGCAGTTACTCGAGGGGGGGCGGCTACACCTTC. The rearrangement uses TRBV6-5 and TRBJ1-2; tentative D call: TRBD1 (6 bases). CDR3 length: 13 amino acids. V was cut by 0 bases and J by 8 bases, with 10 bases left in between. Per the germline V gene, CDR1 is MNHEY and CDR2 is SVGAGI.

The gene calls are TRBV4-1 and TRBJ2-7; D remains unclear. V was clipped by 0 bases and J by 0 bases, with 9 bases between them. Germline CDR1 is MGHRA and CDR2 is YSYEKL. CDR3 length: 15 amino acids. The CDR3 DNA reads as TGCGCCAGCAGCCAAGATTGGTCGCTCTCCTACGAGCAGTACTTC. Amino acid sequence: CASSQDWSLSYEQYF.

This clone appeared a single time. This sequence joins TRBV6-1 and TRBJ2-3; unclear D gene. CDR3 length: 14 amino acids. V lost 4 bases and J lost 2, with 10 bases in between. CDR1 MNHNS and CDR2 SASEGT come from the germline V gene. The CDR3: CASSVFPNTDTQYF. The CDR3 DNA reads TGTGCCAGCAGTGTATTCCCCAACACAGATACGCAGTATTTT.

As to this clone: An end of the junction differs from the germline gene, which may be a read error. The chain links TRBV7-7 to TRBJ2-5; D may be TRBD1 (6 bases). This CDR3 contains 14 residues. The germline V gene encodes CDR1 SSHAT and CDR2 FNYEAQ (reference sequence). The CDR3: CASSSWGRGETQYF. DNA of the CDR3: TGTGCTAGCAGCTCTTGGGGGCGCGGAGAGACCCAGTACTTC. The whole variable domain, filled in from reference TRBV7-7 and TRBJ2-5, reads GAGVSQSPRYKVTKRGQDVTLRCDPISSHATLYWYQQALGQGPEFLTYFNYEAQPDKSGLPSDRFSAERPEGSISTLTIQRTEQRDSAMYRCASSSWGRGETQYFGPGTRLLVL.

This chain uses TRBV6-1 with TRBJ2-4, with D possibly being TRBD1 (5 bases). Germline CDR1 reads MNHNS; CDR2 reads SASEGT. V lost 2 bases, J lost 7 bases, and 15 bases lay in between. CDR3 length: 15 residues. CDR3 in amino acids: CASSETQAPANIQYF. CDR3 in DNA: TGTGCCAGCAGTGAAACACAGGCCCCGGCGAACATTCAGTACTTC.

This sequence joins TRBV7-6 and TRBJ2-2; 7 bases match TRBD2. This CDR3 spans 19 amino acids. Trimming removed 3 bases from V and 4 bases from J; junction bases left unmatched: 17. Germline V gene sequence: CDR1 SGHVS, CDR2 FNYEAQ. The CDR3 sequence: CASSLQGLAEGVGTGELFF. CDR3 bases: TGTGCCAGCAGCTTGCAAGGGCTAGCGGAGGGAGTGGGCACCGGGGAGCTGTTTTTT.

The genes are TRBV27 and TRBJ2-2, with TRBD1 identical over 10 bases. CDR1 and CDR2 from the germline V gene are MNHEY and SMNVEV (reference sequence). The length of the CDR3 is 15 residues. Trimming cost V 5 bases and J 5 bases; bases outside gene matches: 5. CDR3 nucleotides: TGTGCCAGCAGTCCCGGGACAGGGGAAACCGGGGAGCTGTTTTTT. Amino acids: CASSPGTGETGELFF.

The chain recombines TRBV5-1 with TRBJ2-7; perhaps TRBD1 as D (6 bases). V was trimmed by 5 bases and J by 4 bases, leaving 13 bases between them. Germline CDR1 SGHRS, CDR2 YFSETQ. The CDR3 spans 13 residues. CDR3 in amino acids: CASRMGQSYEQYF. The CDR3, as DNA: TGCGCCAGCAGAATGGGACAAAGTTACGAGCAGTACTTC.

As concerns this clone: Within the sample, other DNA sequences also encode this same CDR3. V and J are TRBV7-2 and TRBJ2-1; 7 positions match TRBD2. Germline V gene sequence: CDR1 SGHTA, CDR2 FQGNSA. CDR3 size: 14 residues. Trimming cost V 1 base and J 4 bases; bases outside gene matches: 1. CDR3 loop: CASSLEGGYNEQFF. CDR3 in DNA: TGTGCCAGCAGCTTAGAGGGAGGGTACAATGAGCAGTTCTTC.